Shown below are 29 T cell receptor beta chains from a single sample sequenced in a study of shared clonotypes between healthy human individuals. Positive CCR7 selection of CD45RO-negative cells yielded the naive CD8 cells, and terminally differentiated effector memory CD45RA+ cells were excluded. Repertoires were generated with immunoSEQ multiplex PCR, while TCRdb's copy carries only in-frame clones and drops some. Among some 2 million clones listed, over 85% were seen once. The sequencing input was naive CD8+ T cells sorted from blood. The receptors were sampled from a man aged 18 to 30 in good health.

The chain recombines TRBV5-1 with TRBJ2-7; D call uncertain. CDR1 is SGHRS, CDR2 YFSETQ, per germline. The CDR3 has 14 residues. Trimming pared 0 bases from V and 1 base from J, leaving 8 bases between. This CDR3 reads CASSLALASYEQYF. The CDR3, as DNA: TGCGCCAGCAGCTTGGCTTTGGCGTCCTACGAGCAGTACTTC.

The chain carries TRBV4-1 and TRBJ1-2; D may be TRBD1 (5 bases). The CDR3 has 16 amino acids. V gave up 0 bases and J gave up 6 bases, with 17 bases separating them. The V gene's germline CDR1 is MGHRA and CDR2 YSYEKL. The CDR3 nucleotides read TGCGCCAGCAGCCAAGAGCCCGGGACCCAGAGCGATGGCTACACCTTC. This gives the protein CASSQEPGTQSDGYTF.

The chain uses TRBV11-2 and TRBJ2-1; D assignment may be TRBD1 or TRBD2 (6 bases each). The CDR3 is 15 amino acids. The germline V and J ends were trimmed by 3 bases and 0 bases, with 9 bases remaining between them. From germline, CDR1 is SGHAT and CDR2 FQNNGV. The CDR3 sequence is CASSLSGASYNEQFF. DNA for the CDR3: TGTGCCAGCAGCTTGTCGGGGGCCTCCTACAATGAGCAGTTCTTC.

The chain is built from TRBV2 and TRBJ1-3; D perhaps matches TRBD1 (5 bases). Between the trimmed V and J ends, which lost 6 bases and 9 bases, there was a span of 9 bases. Germline CDR1 is SNHLY and CDR2 is FYNNEI. The CDR3 loop spans 11 amino acids. The DNA of the CDR3 is TGTGCCAGCAGCGGGGGACCCACCATATATTTT. Translating gives CASSGGPTIYF.

The chain combines TRBV5-1 with TRBJ2-1; the D gene is possibly TRBD2 (6 bases). Trimming shortened V by 7 bases and J by 10 bases, and 21 bases separated the two germline ends. The germline V gene encodes CDR1 SGHRS and CDR2 YFSETQ. There are 14 residues in the CDR3. CDR3 nucleotides: TGCGCCAGCTCAGAGGAGGGGTACTTTAACGAGCAGTTCTTC. It is translated as CASSEEGYFNEQFF.

The rearrangement joins TRBV14 to TRBJ2-5, with 13 bases that match TRBD2. CDR3 length: 16 residues. The trim removed 1 base at V and 9 bases at J, leaving 8 bases unmatched. Germline lookup yields CDR1 SGHDN and CDR2 FVKESK. The CDR3 coding sequence is TGTGCCAGCAGCCAAGTTCGGACTAGCGGGAGAGGCGCCCAGTACTTC. Protein: CASSQVRTSGRGAQYF.

The chain joins TRBV19 to TRBJ1-1, with TRBD1 matching 9 bases. The germline V gene encodes CDR1 LNHDA and CDR2 SQIVND (reference sequence). The CDR3 covers 14 residues. Trimming at V came to 3 bases and at J to 1 base, leaving 0 bases not matched to a gene. The CDR3 nucleotides are TGTGCCAGTAGTATGGGACAGGGGAACACTGAAGCTTTCTTT. Its protein is CASSMGQGNTEAFF.

The rearrangement uses TRBV6-5 and TRBJ2-7; 7 bases are a match to TRBD1. Germline V CDR1 and CDR2: MNHEY, SVGAGI. V trimming: 4 bases; J trimming: 6 bases; junction bases outside the gene matches: 6. This CDR3 is built from 13 residues. CDR3 coding DNA: TGTGCCAGCAGTTGGGGGACAGCGTCCGAGCAGTACTTC. It encodes CASSWGTASEQYF.

The chain has TRBV15 and TRBJ2-3; D is uncertain. This CDR3 is built from 17 residues. Germline loops: CDR1 LNHNV, CDR2 YYDKDF (reference sequence). V lost 2 bases, J lost 0 bases, and 15 bases lay in between. CDR3 residues: CATSRSRPLLSTDTQYF. The CDR3 DNA is TGTGCCACCAGCAGAAGTAGACCGCTCCTTAGCACAGATACGCAGTATTTT.

This clone was detected once. The genes are TRBV19 and TRBJ1-1; unclear D gene. The ends were cut back, 5 bases at V and 5 bases at J, with 18 bases in the middle. Germline V gene data show CDR1 as LNHDA and CDR2 as SQIVND (reference sequence). CDR3 size: 15 residues. The CDR3 DNA sequence: TGTGCCAGTAGTCCGCCTCATGGGGTGCGGACTGAAGCTTTCTTT. This gives the protein CASSPPHGVRTEAFF.

The chain couples TRBV29-1 to TRBJ2-3; D is uncertain. The ends were cut back, 7 bases at V and 2 bases at J, with 16 bases in the middle. This CDR3 comprises 14 residues. Germline lookup yields CDR1 SQVTM and CDR2 ANQGSEA. The CDR3 DNA follows: TGCAGCGCCTTATCTACAGTTCCCACAGATACGCAGTATTTT. Amino acids: CSALSTVPTDTQYF.

This chain joins TRBV6-5 and TRBJ2-7; D not certain. Germline CDR1 MNHEY, CDR2 SVGAGI. This CDR3 is built from 13 residues. With 5 bases removed from V and 0 bases from J, the gap between germline ends came to 8 bases. CDR3 amino acids: CASSPSASYEQYF. The CDR3 nucleotides read TGTGCCAGCAGTCCCAGTGCCTCCTACGAGCAGTACTTC.

This clone was observed once. The rearrangement uses TRBV28 and TRBJ2-7; 11 nucleotides line up with TRBD2. The CDR3 runs 14 residues. V trimming: 7 bases; J trimming: 4 bases; junction bases outside the gene matches: 6. CDR1 is MDHEN, CDR2 SYDVKM, per germline. The CDR3 reads CASTRTSGSYEQYF. CDR3 DNA: TGTGCCAGCACCAGAACTAGCGGGAGTTACGAGCAGTACTTC. Full variable domain (missing parts from reference TRBV28 and TRBJ2-7): DVKVTQSSRYLVKRTGEKVFLECVQDMDHENMFWYRQDPGLGLRLIYFSYDVKMKEKGDIPEGYSVSREKKERFSLILESASTNQTSMYLCASTRTSGSYEQYFGPGTRLTVT.

The chain carries TRBV7-2 and TRBJ2-1; no clear D gene. The V end lost 3 bases, the J end lost 8 bases, and 11 bases lay between the germline ends. This CDR3 has 13 residues. The germline V gene has CDR1 SGHTA and CDR2 FQGNSA. The CDR3, as DNA: TGTGCCAGCAGCTTGGTGAGCGTCGATGAGCAGTTCTTC. Translation gives CASSLVSVDEQFF. The complete variable domain, with remaining parts taken from reference TRBV7-2 and TRBJ2-1, reads GAGVSQSPSNKVTEKGKDVELRCDPISGHTALYWYRQSLGQGLEFLIYFQGNSAPDKSGLPSDRFSAERTGGSVSTLTIQRTQQEDSAVYLCASSLVSVDEQFFGPGTRLTVL.

This clone was counted a single time. The V and J genes are TRBV10-3 and TRBJ1-4; 8 nucleotides match TRBD1. The CDR3 is 16 residues long. Looked up from germline, CDR1 is ENHRY and CDR2 is SYGVKD. With 0 bases clipped from V and 3 bases from J, the junction kept 3 bases outside the gene matches. The CDR3 bases are TGTGCCATCAGTGAGTCCCGACAGGGGCCTAATGAAAAACTGTTTTTT. Protein: CAISESRQGPNEKLFF.

This chain joins TRBV30 and TRBJ2-1; either TRBD1 or TRBD2 may fit D (5 bases each). The germline CDR1 and CDR2 sequences are GTSNPN and SVGIG (reference sequence). This CDR3 has 16 amino acids. V dropped 3 bases and J dropped 2 bases, with 17 bases sitting between them. This CDR3 is CAWSFVPGRAYNEQFF. CDR3 DNA sequence: TGTGCCTGGAGCTTTGTACCGGGACGCGCCTACAATGAGCAGTTCTTC.

The chain links TRBV11-3 to TRBJ2-2, with a possible D match to TRBD1 (5 bases). From germline, CDR1 is SGHNT and CDR2 YENEEA. V lost 5 bases and J lost 7, with 11 bases in between. This CDR3 spans 13 amino acids. CDR3 DNA: TGTGCCAGCAGCCCTAAAGGGGTCGGGGAGCTGTTTTTT. This encodes CASSPKGVGELFF.

About this clone itself: Other DNA sequences in this sample translate to the same CDR3. V gene TRBV6-5 combines with J gene TRBJ1-5; 10 bases match TRBD1. In germline, CDR1 is MNHEY, CDR2 SVGAGI. Unmatched junction bases numbered 5, after V lost 6 bases and J lost 6 bases. The CDR3 consists of 14 residues. CDR3 loop: CASSPGTGVQPQHF. CDR3 nucleotide sequence: TGTGCCAGCAGCCCCGGGACAGGGGTTCAGCCCCAGCATTTT.

The genes are TRBV28 and TRBJ2-2; 8 bases are shared with TRBD1. The CDR3 has 14 amino acids. V gave up 4 bases and J gave up 7 bases; unmatched junction bases: 5. The V gene's germline CDR1 is MDHEN and CDR2 SYDVKM. CDR3 DNA sequence: TGTGCCAGCAGTTGGACAGGGACCGACGGGGAGCTGTTTTTT. Translating gives CASSWTGTDGELFF.

This clone was seen only once. The chain joins TRBV10-1 to TRBJ2-7, with 9 nucleotides matching TRBD1. Unmatched junction bases numbered 0, after V lost 0 bases and J lost 0 bases. The CDR3 contains 15 residues. The germline V gene encodes CDR1 WNHNN and CDR2 SYGVQD (reference sequence). CDR3 in DNA: TGCGCCAGCAGTGAGTCACAGGGGGCCTCCTACGAGCAGTACTTC. Its protein is CASSESQGASYEQYF.

CDR3 DNA: TGTGCCACCAGCAGAGATGAAACAGGGACCTATGGCTACACCTTC. As protein: CATSRDETGTYGYTF. The gene calls are TRBV15 and TRBJ1-2, with D possibly TRBD1 on 6 matching bases. V lost 0 bases to trimming and J lost 4 bases, with 12 bases between them. Germline lookup yields CDR1 LNHNV and CDR2 YYDKDF (reference sequence). CDR3 length equals 15 residues.

This clone was seen only once. The chain carries TRBV7-2 and TRBJ2-1, with 7 positions matching TRBD2. CDR1 SGHTA and CDR2 FQGNSA come from the germline V gene. Trimming at V came to 3 bases and at J to 7 bases, leaving 12 bases not matched to a gene. The length of the CDR3 is 16 residues. The CDR3 nucleotides read TGTGCCAGCAGCTTCCCTACTAGCGTCGAACAGAATGAGCAGTTCTTC. This translates into CASSFPTSVEQNEQFF.

The gene calls are TRBV28 and TRBJ2-5, with TRBD1 as a possible D gene (7 bases). Germline V CDR1 and CDR2: MDHEN, SYDVKM. V was clipped by 3 bases and J by 2 bases, with 13 bases between them. This CDR3 is 15 amino acids long. The CDR3 reads CASSLQGGEQETQYF. Written as DNA, the CDR3 is TGTGCCAGCAGTTTGCAGGGGGGAGAACAAGAGACCCAGTACTTC. Supplemented by reference TRBV28 and TRBJ2-5, the full variable domain reads DVKVTQSSRYLVKRTGEKVFLECVQDMDHENMFWYRQDPGLGLRLIYFSYDVKMKEKGDIPEGYSVSREKKERFSLILESASTNQTSMYLCASSLQGGEQETQYFGPGTRLLVL.

V gene TRBV6-1 combines with J gene TRBJ2-2, with a possible D match to TRBD2 (6 bases). The CDR3 contains 16 residues. V gave up 4 bases and J gave up 3 bases, with 15 bases separating them. CDR1 MNHNS and CDR2 SASEGT come from the germline V gene. The CDR3 loop is CASSVTRVGDTGELFF. As DNA, the CDR3 is TGTGCCAGCAGTGTGACTAGGGTTGGTGACACCGGGGAGCTGTTTTTT.

The chain combines TRBV5-1 with TRBJ1-1, with D possibly TRBD1 on 6 matching bases. From germline, CDR1 is SGHRS and CDR2 YFSETQ. CDR3 length equals 14 residues. The V end lost 1 base, the J end lost 1 base, and 8 bases lay between the germline ends. CDR3 in DNA: TGCGCCAGCAGCTTGAACAGGGAGAACACTGAAGCTTTCTTT. Its protein is CASSLNRENTEAFF.

This clone was counted only a few times. In the same sample, other DNA sequences code for this CDR3. This chain links TRBV9 with TRBJ2-5; either TRBD1 or TRBD2 may fit D (6 bases each). Germline CDR1 SGDLS, CDR2 YYNGEE. The CDR3 runs to 14 residues. The V end was cut by 0 bases, the J end by 1 base, with 7 bases between. The CDR3, as DNA: TGTGCCAGCAGCGTAGCGGGGGCCCAAGAGACCCAGTACTTC. Translating gives CASSVAGAQETQYF.

The chain combines TRBV7-9 with TRBJ2-5; 9 nucleotides align to TRBD2. Germline CDR1 reads SEHNR; CDR2 reads FQNEAQ (reference sequence). The CDR3 loop spans 15 amino acids. The V gene end was trimmed by 6 bases and the J gene end by 1 base; junction bases not matched to a gene: 6. CDR3 DNA: TGTGCCAGCAGTCGGAGCGGGGGGTCCCAAGAGACCCAGTACTTC. Translated, it gives CASSRSGGSQETQYF. Complete variable domain (other parts from reference TRBV7-9 and TRBJ2-5): DTGVSQNPRHKITKRGQNVTFRCDPISEHNRLYWYRQTLGQGPEFLTYFQNEAQLEKSRLLSDRFSAERPKGSFSTLEIQRTEQGDSAMYLCASSRSGGSQETQYFGPGTRLLVL.

V and J are TRBV27 and TRBJ2-2; no definite D call. V shed 7 bases and J shed 0 bases, with 9 bases lying between them. CDR3 size: 14 residues. CDR1 MNHEY and CDR2 SMNVEV come from the germline V gene (reference sequence). The CDR3 here is CASTPGANTGELFF. CDR3 sequence (DNA): TGTGCCAGCACCCCAGGAGCGAACACCGGGGAGCTGTTTTTT.

This clone appeared once. This chain links TRBV28 with TRBJ1-2; the D gene is possibly TRBD1 (6 bases). V was cut by 3 bases and J by 7 bases, with 12 bases left in between. There are 13 residues in the CDR3. Germline CDR1 reads MDHEN; CDR2 reads SYDVKM. DNA of the CDR3: TGTGCCAGCAGTTTTCTAGGGGGATCTGGCTACACCTTC. This gives the protein CASSFLGGSGYTF.